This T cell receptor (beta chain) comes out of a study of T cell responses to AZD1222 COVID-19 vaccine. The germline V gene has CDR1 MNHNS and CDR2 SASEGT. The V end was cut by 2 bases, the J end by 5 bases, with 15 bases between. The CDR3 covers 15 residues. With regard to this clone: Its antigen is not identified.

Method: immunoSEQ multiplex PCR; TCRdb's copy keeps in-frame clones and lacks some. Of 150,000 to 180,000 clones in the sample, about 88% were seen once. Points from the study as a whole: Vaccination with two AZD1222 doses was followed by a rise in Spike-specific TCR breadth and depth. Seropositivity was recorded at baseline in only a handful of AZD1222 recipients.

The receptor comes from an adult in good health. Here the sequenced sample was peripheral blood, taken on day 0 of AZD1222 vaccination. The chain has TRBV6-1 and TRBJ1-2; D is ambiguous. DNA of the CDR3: TGTGCCAGCAGTGAAAGACCGGACTCATTTTATGGCTACACCTTC. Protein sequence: CASSERPDSFYGYTF.